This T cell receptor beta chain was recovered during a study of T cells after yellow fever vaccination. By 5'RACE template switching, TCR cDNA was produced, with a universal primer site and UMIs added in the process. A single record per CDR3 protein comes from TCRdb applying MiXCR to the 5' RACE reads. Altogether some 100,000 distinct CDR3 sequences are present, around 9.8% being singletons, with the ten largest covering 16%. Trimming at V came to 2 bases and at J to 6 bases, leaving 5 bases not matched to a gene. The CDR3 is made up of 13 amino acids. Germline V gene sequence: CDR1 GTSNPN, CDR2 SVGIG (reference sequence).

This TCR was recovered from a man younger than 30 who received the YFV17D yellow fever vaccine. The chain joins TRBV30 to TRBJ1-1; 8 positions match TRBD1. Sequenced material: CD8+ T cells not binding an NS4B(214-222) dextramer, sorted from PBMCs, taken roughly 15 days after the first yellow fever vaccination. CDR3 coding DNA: TGTGCCTGGAGTCCGGGACAGGCTTCTGAAGCTTTCTTT. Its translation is CAWSPGQASEAFF. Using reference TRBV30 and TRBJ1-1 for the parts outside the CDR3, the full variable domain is SQTIHQWPATLVQPVGSPLSLECTVEGTSNPNLYWYRQAAGRGLQLLFYSVGIGQISSEVPQNLSASRPQDRQFILSSKKLLLSDSGFYLCAWSPGQASEAFFGQGTRLTVV.